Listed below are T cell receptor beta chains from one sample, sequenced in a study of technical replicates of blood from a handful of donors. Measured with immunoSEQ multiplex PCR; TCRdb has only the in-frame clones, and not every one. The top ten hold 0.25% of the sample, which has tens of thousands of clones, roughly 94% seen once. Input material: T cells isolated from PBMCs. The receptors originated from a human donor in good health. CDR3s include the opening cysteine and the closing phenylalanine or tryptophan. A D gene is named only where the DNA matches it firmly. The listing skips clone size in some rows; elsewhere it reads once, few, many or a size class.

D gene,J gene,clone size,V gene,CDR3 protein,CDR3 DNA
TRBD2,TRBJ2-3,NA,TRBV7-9,CASSLITSGGGTDTQYF,TGTGCCAGCAGCTTAATTACTAGCGGGGGGGGCACAGATACGCAGTATTTT
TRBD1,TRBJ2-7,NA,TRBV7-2,CASSWDRGSSYEQYF,TGTGCCAGCAGCTGGGACAGGGGGAGCTCCTACGAGCAGTACTTC
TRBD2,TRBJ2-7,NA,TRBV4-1,CASSQVKDGGYEQYF,TGCGCCAGCAGCCAAGTAAAGGACGGGGGGTACGAGCAGTACTTC
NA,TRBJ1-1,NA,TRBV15,CATSRDRGRFIKAFF,TGTGCCACCAGCAGAGATCGAGGGCGGTTTATCAAAGCTTTCTTT
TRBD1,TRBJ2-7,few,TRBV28,CASSRIDRDSGEQYF,TGTGCCAGCAGCCGCATCGATCGGGACAGTGGAGAGCAGTACTTC
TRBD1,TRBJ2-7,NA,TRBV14,CASSQTGLRGSYEQYF,TGTGCCAGCAGCCAGACAGGGCTCCGGGGCTCCTACGAGCAGTACTTC
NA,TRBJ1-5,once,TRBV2,CASARLNSNQPQHF,TGTGCCAGCGCCAGACTAAATAGCAATCAGCCCCAGCATTTT
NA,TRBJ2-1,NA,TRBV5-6,CASSSGTRSNEQFF,TGTGCCAGCAGTTCTGGGACACGCAGCAATGAGCAGTTCTTC
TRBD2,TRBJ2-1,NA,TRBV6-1,CASSGYSTSGGANEQFF,TGTGCCAGCAGTGGGTACTCAACTAGCGGGGGGGCCAATGAGCAGTTCTTC
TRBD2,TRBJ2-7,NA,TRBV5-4,CASSLAPLAGGEQYF,TGTGCCAGCAGCTTGGCCCCACTAGCGGGAGGCGAGCAGTACTTC
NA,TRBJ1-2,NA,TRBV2,CASSPRVGYTF,TGTGCCAGCAGTCCGCGGGTAGGCTACACCTTC
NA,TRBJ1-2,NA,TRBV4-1,CASSQKPDSNYGYTF,TGCGCCAGCAGCCAAAAACCCGACAGTAACTATGGCTACACCTTC
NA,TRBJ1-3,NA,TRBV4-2,CASSPERTLNTIYF,TGTGCCAGCAGCCCCGAGAGGACTCTAAACACCATATATTTT
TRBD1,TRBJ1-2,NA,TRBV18,CASSPREGQGVYGYTF,TGTGCCAGCTCACCCCGGGAGGGACAGGGTGTCTATGGCTACACCTTC
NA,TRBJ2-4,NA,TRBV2,CAGAPAPGTGPLRGENIQYF,TGTGCCGGAGCGCCTGCCCCAGGGACAGGCCCTCTTCGGGGGGAAAACATTCAGTACTTC
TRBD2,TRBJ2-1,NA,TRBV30,CAWERGEGNEQFF,TGTGCCTGGGAGCGGGGGGAGGGCAATGAGCAGTTCTTC
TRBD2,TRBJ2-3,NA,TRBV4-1,CASSRTGGGATDTQYF,TGCGCCAGCAGCCGTACTGGCGGGGGGGCAACAGATACGCAGTATTTT
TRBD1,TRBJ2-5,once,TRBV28,CASSRTGWGQETQYF,TGTGCCAGCAGTCGGACAGGGTGGGGCCAAGAGACCCAGTACTTC
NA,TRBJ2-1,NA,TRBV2,CASKRTHEQFF,TGTGCCAGTAAGAGAACGCATGAGCAGTTCTTC
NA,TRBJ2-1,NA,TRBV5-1,CASSAAGNEQFF,TGCGCCAGCAGCGCGGCAGGGAATGAGCAGTTCTTC
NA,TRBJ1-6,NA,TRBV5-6,CASSKDWRDSPLHF,TGTGCCAGCAGCAAGGACTGGAGAGATTCACCCCTCCACTTT
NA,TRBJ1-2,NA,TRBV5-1,CASSLEGRTAYGYTF,TGCGCCAGCAGCTTGGAGGGGCGGACAGCCTATGGCTACACCTTC
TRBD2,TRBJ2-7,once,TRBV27,CASRRGLYEQYF,TGTGCCAGCAGGCGGGGGTTGTATGAGCAGTACTTC
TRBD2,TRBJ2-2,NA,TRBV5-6,CASSSGLAGGPAGELFF,TGTGCCAGCAGCTCCGGACTAGCGGGGGGGCCCGCCGGGGAGCTGTTTTTT
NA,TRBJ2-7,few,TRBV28,CASSFQNYEQYF,TGTGCCAGCAGTTTTCAGAACTACGAGCAGTACTTC
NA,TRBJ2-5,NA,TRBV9,CASSVGGLPQETQYF,TGTGCCAGCAGCGTTGGTGGCCTGCCCCAAGAGACCCAGTACTTC
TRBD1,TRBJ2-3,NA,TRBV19,CASMSQGLRTDTQYF,TGTGCCAGTATGTCACAGGGGCTCCGCACAGATACGCAGTATTTT
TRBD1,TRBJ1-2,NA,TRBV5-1,CASSSSPKAGGYGYTF,TGCGCCAGCAGCTCCTCCCCGAAGGCAGGGGGCTATGGCTACACCTTC
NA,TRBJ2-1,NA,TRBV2,CASTVPRGPYNEQFF,TGTGCCAGCACCGTCCCCAGGGGCCCCTACAATGAGCAGTTCTTC
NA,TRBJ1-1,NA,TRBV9,CASSVATKRGTEAFF,TGTGCCAGCAGCGTAGCGACCAAACGAGGGACTGAAGCTTTCTTT
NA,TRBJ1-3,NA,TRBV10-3,CAISESYWGAGNTIYF,TGTGCCATCAGTGAGTCGTATTGGGGGGCTGGAAACACCATATATTTT
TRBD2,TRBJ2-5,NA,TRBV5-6,CASSSYVAGGWWAQYF,TGTGCCAGCAGCTCTTACGTAGCGGGGGGCTGGTGGGCCCAGTACTTC
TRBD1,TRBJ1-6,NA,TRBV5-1,CASSREGQGNSPLHF,TGCGCCAGCAGCCGAGAGGGACAGGGTAATTCACCCCTCCACTTT
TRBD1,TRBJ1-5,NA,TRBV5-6,CASSLTGVNQPQHF,TGTGCCAGCAGCCTGACAGGGGTCAATCAGCCCCAGCATTTT
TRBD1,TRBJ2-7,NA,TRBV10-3,CAISESLRGPYEQYF,TGTGCCATCAGTGAGTCGCTCAGGGGGCCATACGAGCAGTACTTC
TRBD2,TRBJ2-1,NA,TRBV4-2,CASSQDLLAGRNEQFF,TGTGCCAGCAGCCAAGATCTACTAGCGGGGCGCAATGAGCAGTTCTTC
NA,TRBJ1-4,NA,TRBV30,CAWSPVANEKLFF,TGTGCCTGGAGCCCAGTGGCTAATGAAAAACTGTTTTTT
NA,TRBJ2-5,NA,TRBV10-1,CASSGSLMEETQYF,TGCGCCAGCAGTGGTTCCTTGATGGAGGAGACCCAGTACTTC
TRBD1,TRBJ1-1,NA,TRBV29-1,CSAPTGSTEAFF,TGCAGCGCCCCGACAGGGTCCACTGAAGCTTTCTTT
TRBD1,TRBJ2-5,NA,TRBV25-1,CASSDQDRDQETQYF,TGTGCCAGCAGTGATCAGGACAGGGACCAAGAGACCCAGTACTTC
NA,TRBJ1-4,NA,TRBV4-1,CASSQGAPNEKLFF,TGCGCCAGCAGCCAAGGGGCCCCGAATGAAAAACTGTTTTTT
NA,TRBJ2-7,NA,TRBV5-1,CASSLTGGGEQYF,TGCGCCAGCAGCTTAACAGGGGGGGGCGAGCAGTACTTC
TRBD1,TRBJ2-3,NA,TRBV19,CASGDRAADTQYF,TGTGCCAGTGGGGACAGGGCGGCAGATACGCAGTATTTT
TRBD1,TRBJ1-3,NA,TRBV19,CASTTHTGGSGNTIYF,TGTGCCAGCACAACTCATACAGGGGGGTCTGGAAACACCATATATTTT
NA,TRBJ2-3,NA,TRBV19,CASSMGQGHFTDTQYF,TGTGCCAGTAGTATGGGGCAGGGACACTTCACAGATACGCAGTATTTT
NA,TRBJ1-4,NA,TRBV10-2,CATHDTGHNEKLFF,TGCGCCACACACGACACAGGCCATAATGAAAAACTGTTTTTT